This paragraph covers one T cell receptor (beta chain) sequence. As yet, its antigen is unknown. These data are taken from a study of Ad26.COV2.S vaccination and SARS-CoV-2 variants. Stated treatment: around 19 received Ad26.COV2.S at low or high dose, single or two shots; roughly five received placebo; per-sample allocation not given. Vaccine and placebo recipients were sampled on day 63 after the first injection. General study points: After vaccination, substantial breadth of spike-specific CD8+ and CD4+ responses was reported. Measurement of non-spike TCR breadth gave similar results in vaccine and placebo recipients. An underestimation of total T cell responses may have resulted from the TCR breadth and depth analyses.

Generated by immunoSEQ multiplex PCR, the TCRdb table keeps only in-frame clones and is missing some. This sample has hundreds of thousands of clones, with 85% found just once. The germline CDR1 and CDR2 sequences are SGHDT and YYEEEE. The CDR3 totals 13 residues. The V and J ends lost 3 bases and 5 bases respectively, with 11 bases between them. The chain links TRBV5-6 to TRBJ1-1; D is unclear. The receptor was derived from a person between 18 and 65 years old who received the Ad26.COV2.S COVID-19 vaccine or a placebo. Sequenced material: peripheral blood, taken in a trial of Ad26.COV2.S vaccine versus placebo. The CDR3 DNA sequence: TGTGCCAGCAGCTACAGTTGGAGTACTGAAGCTTTCTTT. Its translation: CASSYSWSTEAFF.